The 15 T cell receptor beta chains below were found in one sample sequenced in a study of blood T cell repertoires in COVID-19 (dated by TCRdb to 2019 to 2021). Receptor libraries were prepared by the immunoSEQ multiplex PCR assay. In TCRdb, the immuneACCESS table is reduced to in-frame sequences with V and J assigned. These tables do not hold every clone; where another copy was compared, an unresolved V gene accounts for under half, and the others remain unexplained. Counted in this sample were tens of thousands of clones; approximately 93% of them appeared once. Approximately 2.9% of the sample comes from the top ten. Sequencing was carried out using peripheral blood. The source of these receptors is a man between 65 and 85 years old with active COVID-19.

V is TRBV5-5 and J is TRBJ2-7, with 8 bases identical to TRBD1. This CDR3 comprises 14 residues. Germline CDR1 and CDR2: SGHKS and YYEKEE (reference sequence). J gave up 5 bases and V 6 bases, and 10 bases lay outside the gene matches. The CDR3 loop reads CASNQDRGRNEQYF. CDR3 DNA: TGTGCCAGCAACCAAGACAGGGGAAGGAACGAGCAGTACTTC.

The chain combines TRBV7-8 with TRBJ2-1, with 12 bases identical to TRBD1. The CDR3 extends over 16 amino acids. After removal of 4 bases from V and 4 bases from J, the junction contained 5 bases not matched to a gene. Germline assignment: CDR1 SGHVS and CDR2 FQNEAQ. The CDR3 reads CASSSPGQGAYNEQFF. Here the CDR3 DNA reads TGTGCCAGCAGCTCTCCGGGACAGGGGGCATACAATGAGCAGTTCTTC.

This chain joins TRBV6-5 and TRBJ2-5, with D possibly being TRBD2 (5 bases). This CDR3 spans 14 amino acids. Germline V CDR1 and CDR2: MNHEY, SVGAGI. V lost 8 bases and J lost 4, with 17 bases in between. The CDR3 region is CASGLWTQAETQYF. The CDR3, as DNA: TGTGCCAGCGGACTCTGGACGCAGGCAGAGACCCAGTACTTC.

The CDR3 loop reads CASSLDRGVQVYEQYV. The CDR3 DNA reads TGTGCCAGCAGCTTAGATCGGGGGGTACAGGTCTACGAGCAGTACGTC. The chain employs TRBV11-2 and TRBJ2-7, with 7 nucleotides matching TRBD2. In germline, CDR1 is SGHAT, CDR2 FQNNGV. The V segment lost 0 bases and the J segment 3 bases; nucleotides outside the gene matches: 8. CDR3 length: 16 residues.

The chain couples TRBV18 to TRBJ2-7; 12 bases map to TRBD2. The CDR3 has 15 residues. Germline V gene data show CDR1 as KGHSH and CDR2 as LQKENI. The ends lost 3 bases at V and 4 bases at J; junction bases unmatched: 4. The CDR3 DNA follows: TGTGCCAGCTCACCTCTAGCGGGGGGGCCGTACGAGCAGTACGTC. Translating gives CASSPLAGGPYEQYV.

This chain uses TRBV19 with TRBJ1-2; 10 bases fit TRBD1. The V gene's germline CDR1 is LNHDA and CDR2 SQIVND (reference sequence). The CDR3 runs 14 residues. After removal of 6 bases from V and 2 bases from J, the junction contained 3 bases not matched to a gene. CDR3 protein: CASRTGGPNYGYTF. The CDR3 DNA sequence: TGTGCCAGTAGGACAGGGGGCCCGAACTATGGCTACACCTTC. The full variable domain, rest sourced from reference TRBV19 and TRBJ1-2, is DGGITQSPKYLFRKEGQNVTLSCEQNLNHDAMYWYRQDPGQGLRLIYYSQIVNDFQKGDIAEGYSVSREKKESFPLTVTSAQKNPTAFYLCASRTGGPNYGYTFGSGTRLTVV.

The rearrangement joins TRBV18 to TRBJ2-5; D perhaps matches TRBD1 (5 bases). The CDR3 runs to 15 residues. V lost 4 bases to trimming and J lost 1 base, with 13 bases between them. Per germline, CDR1 KGHSH and CDR2 LQKENI. As DNA, the CDR3 is TGTGCCAGCTCACGCACGCAGGGCCGCCAAGAGACCCAGTACTTC. Protein sequence: CASSRTQGRQETQYF.

V gene TRBV7-9 combines with J gene TRBJ2-2; weak D call: TRBD2 (5 bases). Germline lookup yields CDR1 SEHNR and CDR2 FQNEAQ (reference sequence). The V end was cut by 1 base, the J end by 3 bases, with 9 bases between. This CDR3 has 15 residues. The CDR3: CASSLDWGDTGELFF. CDR3 nucleotide sequence: TGTGCCAGCAGCTTAGATTGGGGAGACACCGGGGAGCTGTTTTTT.

The DNA for the CDR3 is TGTGCCAGCAGCCAAGTTGGAGGGCGGAAGGCTTTCTTT. Protein: CASSQVGGRKAFF. The chain combines TRBV14 with TRBJ1-1; D is undetermined. Looked up from germline, CDR1 is SGHDN and CDR2 is FVKESK. The CDR3 spans 13 residues. V was clipped by 1 base and J by 11 bases, with 14 bases between them.

This sequence joins TRBV5-1 and TRBJ1-3, with TRBD1 matching 7 bases. The CDR3 sequence is 15 residues long. In germline, CDR1 is SGHRS, CDR2 YFSETQ. The J segment lost 2 bases and the V segment lost 4 bases, leaving 6 bases of the junction unmatched. The CDR3 protein is CASSPNGQAGNTIYF. DNA for the CDR3: TGCGCCAGCAGCCCGAACGGACAGGCTGGAAACACCATATATTTT.

J is TRBJ2-5 and V is TRBV7-6, with D possibly TRBD1 on 6 matching bases. Trimming shortened V by 5 bases and J by 1 base, and 11 bases separated the two germline ends. The germline gives CDR1 SGHVS, CDR2 FNYEAQ. The CDR3 loop spans 14 amino acids. The CDR3 coding sequence is TGTGCCAGCAGCACCAGGGGAATCCAAGAGACCCAGTACTTC. It codes for CASSTRGIQETQYF.

The chain has TRBV5-1 and TRBJ2-3; 11 bases are shared with TRBD2. CDR1 SGHRS and CDR2 YFSETQ come from the germline V gene. CDR3 length: 16 residues. V lost 5 bases to trimming and J lost 2 bases; unmatched junction nucleotides: 7. The CDR3 reads CASSRRLAGNTDTQYF. The CDR3 DNA sequence: TGCGCCAGCAGTCGCCGACTAGCGGGGAACACAGATACGCAGTATTTT. The full variable domain, in which reference TRBV5-1 and TRBJ2-3 provide the parts outside the CDR3, is KAGVTQTPRYLIKTRGQQVTLSCSPISGHRSVSWYQQTPGQGLQFLFEYFSETQRNKGNFPGRFSGRQFSNSRSEMNVSTLELGDSALYLCASSRRLAGNTDTQYFGPGTRLTVL.

The chain has TRBV3-1 (or the pseudogene TRBV3-2) and TRBJ2-7, with unresolved D. The germline gives CDR1 LGHDT, CDR2 YNNKEL (reference sequence). This CDR3 spans 15 amino acids. The ends were cut back, 1 base at V and 0 bases at J, with 10 bases in the middle. The DNA of the CDR3 is TGTGCCAGCAGCCAAGTAGCCGCTAGCTCCTACGAGCAGTACTTC. This gives the protein CASSQVAASSYEQYF.

This chain uses TRBV21-1 with TRBJ1-1; TRBD1, the D gene given by the table, was not confirmed from the DNA. TRBV21-1 is a pseudogene. The CDR3 is made up of 17 amino acids. The CDR3 DNA follows: TGTGCCAGCAGGTATAACTTTCAGGGGCCCCCTTGGACTGAAGCTTTCTTT. This codes for CASRYNFQGPPWTEAFF.

The chain recombines TRBV7-2 with TRBJ1-6; D not certain. The CDR3 consists of 13 residues. Trimming removed 5 bases from V and 8 bases from J, with 10 bases in between. The germline CDR1 and CDR2 sequences are SGHTA and FQGNSA. CDR3 nucleotide sequence: TGTGCCAGCAGCCCCCCCGGGGATTCACCCCTCCACTTT. Protein product: CASSPPGDSPLHF.